One TCR beta chain is described in this entry. Its specificity is unknown. These data come from a study of post-analysis software for immune sequencing data. The wider study: Disease trajectories encompassed relapsing-remitting, secondary progressive and progressive-relapsing multiple sclerosis. Study-level results: Multiple sclerosis patients had significantly lower normalized Chao1 diversity than controls. The study found TRBV5-6, TRBV5-1 and TRBV20-1 among several TRBV segments more frequent in patients than controls.

The CDR3 totals 16 residues. J was trimmed by 10 bases and V by 4 bases; bases with no gene match: 11. Per the germline V gene, CDR1 is SGDLS and CDR2 is YYNGEE. Sequencing libraries made from TCR beta cDNA carried unique molecular identifiers. T cells numbering about 0.9 to 10 million yielded cDNA molecules that totaled roughly 500,000. MiXCR was run by TCRdb on the PCR reads, yielding one entry per CDR3 protein. In the table there are fewer than 600,000 distinct CDR3 sequences, roughly 45% of which are singletons. The source material was blood. This sequence was found in a girl aged 5 to 17 with multiple sclerosis. J is TRBJ2-1 and V is TRBV9, with 13 positions matching TRBD2. The CDR3 loop reads CASSTTSGRGAGEQFF. The CDR3, as DNA: TGTGCCAGCAGCACCACTAGCGGGAGGGGGGCCGGCGAGCAGTTCTTC.